These T cell receptor beta chains were read from a single sample in a study of blood T cells in healthy people across ages. TCRdb used MiXCR to reprocess the 5' RACE reads, holding one entry per CDR3 protein. This sample has hundreds of thousands of distinct CDR3 sequences, with around 21% found just once. Material: blood. These receptor sequences come from a man between 65 and 79 years old in good health. Each CDR3 is given without its conserved first and last residue. Each record gives: clone size, J gene, V gene, CDR3 protein. Clone size is given for some rows only: seen once, a few or many times, or a class if the clone is expanded.

.,TRBJ2-5,TRBV12-3/TRBV12-4,ASNLQGSRETQY
.,TRBJ1-4,TRBV28,ASTPQGGSLEKPF
.,TRBJ1-3,TRBV5-6,ASSLEKNTIY
many,TRBJ2-5,TRBV6-2/TRBV6-3,ASSWDLRETQY
.,TRBJ2-3,TRBV6-1,ASSEISGGTDTQY
few,TRBJ1-3,TRBV3-1,ASSYGQGGGNTIY
.,TRBJ2-3,TRBV9,ASSVWGEPTDTQY
.,TRBJ2-1,TRBV9,ASSAQAGVSNEQF
.,TRBJ1-4,TRBV28,ASSEATATGEKLF
few,TRBJ2-5,TRBV20-1,SAPPGQANQETQY
.,TRBJ2-7,TRBV29-1,SVGIRTGGYEQY
few,TRBJ2-5,TRBV7-9,ASSSLGGRETQY
.,TRBJ2-7,TRBV18,ASSPRGVSEQY
.,.,TRBV4-2,ASSQDWLAGTDTQY
.,TRBJ2-1,TRBV7-9,ASGTGVSSYNEQF
.,TRBJ2-5,TRBV7-9,ASSWGLGEETQY
.,TRBJ2-7,TRBV29-1,SVERGSGLSYEQY
few,.,TRBV6-5,ASSRTGGREQY
.,TRBJ2-7,TRBV14,ASSQEAISGTEEQY
.,TRBJ2-1,TRBV5-1,ASSLAAGVAYNEQF
many,TRBJ2-5,TRBV9,ASSAGQGETQY
.,.,TRBV7-2,ASSLEVAGVGEQF
.,.,TRBV28,ASSLRGKQY
.,TRBJ1-1,TRBV12-3/TRBV12-4,ASSLRGRDGEAF
.,TRBJ2-5,TRBV11-2,ASSFYGGNSQETQY
.,TRBJ2-1,TRBV7-3,ASSLSRRDEQF
.,TRBJ2-1,TRBV28,ASSFPGTGKNEQF
few,TRBJ2-7,TRBV12-3/TRBV12-4,ASSPRTGDLYEQY
few,TRBJ1-6,TRBV6-5,ASRTGGNLPLH